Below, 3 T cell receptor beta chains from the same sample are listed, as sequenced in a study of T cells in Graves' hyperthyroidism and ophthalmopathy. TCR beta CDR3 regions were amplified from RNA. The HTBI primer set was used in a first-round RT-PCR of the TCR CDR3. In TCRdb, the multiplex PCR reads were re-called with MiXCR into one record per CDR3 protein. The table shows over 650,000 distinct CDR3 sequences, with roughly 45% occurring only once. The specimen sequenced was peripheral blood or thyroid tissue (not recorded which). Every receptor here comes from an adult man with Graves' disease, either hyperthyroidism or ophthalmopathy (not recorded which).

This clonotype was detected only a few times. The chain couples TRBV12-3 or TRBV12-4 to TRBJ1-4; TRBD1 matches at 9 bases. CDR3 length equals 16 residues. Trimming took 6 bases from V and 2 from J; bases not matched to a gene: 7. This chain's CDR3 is CASSWDRDSTNEKLFF. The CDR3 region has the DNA TGTGCCAGCAGCTGGGACAGGGATTCGACTAATGAAAAACTGTTTTTT.

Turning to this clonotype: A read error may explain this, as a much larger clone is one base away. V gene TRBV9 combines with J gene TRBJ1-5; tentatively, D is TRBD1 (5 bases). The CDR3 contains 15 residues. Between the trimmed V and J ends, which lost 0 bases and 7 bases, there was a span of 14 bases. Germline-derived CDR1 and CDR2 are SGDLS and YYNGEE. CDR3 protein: CASSVGVFEGQPQHF. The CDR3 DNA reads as TGTGCCAGCAGCGTAGGGGTGTTCGAGGGGCAGCCCCAGCATTTT.

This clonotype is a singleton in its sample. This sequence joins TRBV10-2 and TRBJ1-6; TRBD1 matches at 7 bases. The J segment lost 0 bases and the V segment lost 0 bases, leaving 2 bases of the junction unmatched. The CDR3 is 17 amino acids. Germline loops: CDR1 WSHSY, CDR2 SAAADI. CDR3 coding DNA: TGCGCCAGCAGTGAGTCGGGACAGAGCTCCTATAATTCACCCCTCCACTTT. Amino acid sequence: CASSESGQSSYNSPLHF.